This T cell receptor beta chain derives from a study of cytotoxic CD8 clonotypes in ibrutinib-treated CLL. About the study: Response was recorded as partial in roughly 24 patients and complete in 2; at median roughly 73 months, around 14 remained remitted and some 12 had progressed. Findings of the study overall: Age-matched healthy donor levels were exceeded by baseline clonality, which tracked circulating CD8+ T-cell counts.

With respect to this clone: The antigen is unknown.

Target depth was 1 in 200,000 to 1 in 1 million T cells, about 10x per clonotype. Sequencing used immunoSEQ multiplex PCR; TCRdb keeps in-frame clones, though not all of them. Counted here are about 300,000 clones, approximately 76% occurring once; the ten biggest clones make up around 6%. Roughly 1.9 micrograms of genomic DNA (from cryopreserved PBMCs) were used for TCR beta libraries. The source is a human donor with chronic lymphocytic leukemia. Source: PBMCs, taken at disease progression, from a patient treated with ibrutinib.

For the CDR3, the DNA is TGCAGCGTTGAAGATTTTCCCGGGACCCAGTACTTC. Translated: CSVEDFPGTQYF. This chain uses TRBV29-1 with TRBJ2-5; D is unclear. Trimming left V 0 bases short and J 7 bases short, with 9 bases between. The CDR3 sequence is 12 residues long. From germline, CDR1 is SQVTM and CDR2 ANQGSEA. The full variable domain, its missing parts supplied by reference TRBV29-1 and TRBJ2-5, is SAVISQKPSRDICQRGTSLTIQCQVDSQVTMMFWYRQQPGQSLTLIATANQGSEATYESGFVIDKFPISRPNLTFSTLTVSNMSPEDSSIYLCSVEDFPGTQYFGPGTRLLVL.